This TCR beta chain emerged from a study of cytomegalovirus exposure and HLA in healthy donors (dated by TCRdb to about 2017). Study-level background: An earlier analysis of approximately 550 of the donors reported 250 to 300 Gb of sequence data and some 120 million unique TCR beta sequences from around 200 million T cells. An early release that covered approximately 600 HLA-typed donors contained approximately 300 gigabases of sequencing data and 80 million or so unique TCR sequences. Of the approximately 370 genotyped donors, 65% to 90% were placed in the genetic ancestry cluster associated with self-reported Caucasian donors. The study aimed to test whether cataloging public T cell receptors could reveal signatures of past pathogen exposure. The T cell repertoires of around 730 subjects were profiled by immunosequencing and related to cytomegalovirus serostatus. Besides the first cohort of some 670 subjects, a separate validation cohort made up of 120 different subjects was used. High-throughput TCR immunosequencing, statistical association of individual TCRs with disease status, and machine learning were combined to predict cytomegalovirus infection status. To study patterns of TCR occurrence, a later analysis re-analyzed previously published TCR beta repertoires from 666 donors and added high-resolution HLA genotyping. In the later analysis, no new phenotypic data were used to find candidate immune exposures; instead, reliance was placed on TCR beta sequences and their occurrence across donors. An earlier analysis of some 500 of the donors used high-throughput TCR beta sequencing to judge whether each TCR beta V gene segment behaved as functional or pseudogenic. Donor age, sex, ethnicity and CMV serostatus were compiled together with the repertoire data. A later genetic analysis took genome-wide SNP genotypes for about 55% of the 666 donors and used that subset as a discovery cohort. All discovery cohort repertoires had been generated on a single sequencing platform. HLA typing covered class I and class II loci at four-digit resolution. Typing coverage differed by locus: A, B, C, DRB1 and DQB1 were typed in roughly 629-640 donors, DQA1 in around 500, DPA1 in around 610, and DPB1 in just under 490. Because of strong linkage in the cohort, roughly five DR-DQ haplotypes were treated as single units for association and clustering. Among about 400 genotyped donors of the cohort, an average of approximately 240,000 unique TCR beta nucleotide sequences was sequenced per donor, of which approximately 18% were non-productive.

In total, approximately 700 healthy bone marrow donors made up the cohort. Cohort members were all nominally healthy when sampled, although unrecorded immune exposures were likely present. The donor tested CMV seropositive and was one of the 289 seropositive cohort members. Each donor provided a peripheral blood sample, and peripheral blood mononuclear cells were used for TCR beta sequencing. Genomic DNA was extracted from the blood cell samples with the Qiagen DNeasy Blood Extraction Kit. The CDR3, cysteine through phenylalanine, is 16 amino acids long. CDR3 DNA is the only sequence kept; it has 48 bases, read in frame from the first base. From the germline V gene, CDR1 is MDHEN and CDR2 is SYDVKM. About this clone itself: There is no known antigen for this receptor. No much larger clone exists at a distance of one base, and base qualities are not known.

The library was produced with the immunoSEQ multiplex PCR assay. For the multiplex PCR, a mixture combining 60 forward primers for TCR Vbeta segments and 13 reverse primers for TCR Jbeta segments was used. The CDR3 region of rearranged TCR beta genes was amplified from genomic DNA with a multiplex PCR assay. The Illumina HiSeq System was used to sequence the amplified TCR beta libraries as 87-base-pair reads. The original methods were these. A later analysis counted about 80 million unique TCR beta chains across the 550 to 700 repertoires, and 10 million to 11 million of these chains were shared by at least two donors. Raw reads were error-corrected and collapsed into unique sequences by a nearest-neighbor algorithm in which closely related sequences were merged to remove PCR and sequencing errors. To assign V, D and J gene segments, CDR3 sequences were aligned to IMGT reference sequences. For a sequence to be retained, at least a six-nucleotide match to both a V gene segment and a J gene segment was required. Rearrangements were classified as productive when the CDR3 lacked stop codons and remained in frame with V and J, and all other rearrangements were classified as non-productive. CDR3 was defined by IMGT convention, running from the second conserved V-encoded cysteine to the conserved J-encoded phenylalanine. Sequences without an unambiguous match to a single V gene segment were excluded from the earlier analysis of a few hundred of the donors. In an earlier analysis of several hundred of the donors, V segments were called functional above 56.7% productive rearrangements and were called segregating when the between-donor standard deviation exceeded 5%. A statistical classification framework was built to diagnose cytomegalovirus status from the catalog of TCR beta chain sequences. In a later analysis, TCR nucleotide sequences were compared against IMGT/GENE-DB human TR gene sequences so that V and J genes could be assigned. A later analysis assigned CDR3 sequences and most-parsimonious VDJ recombination scenarios with the TCRdist pipeline. In a later analysis, every TCR beta chain was defined by the combination of its CDR3 amino acid sequence and its V-gene family, and reads without a unique V-gene family were dropped. A later analysis removed 500 to 650 highly shared, low-generation-probability nucleotide sequences to deal with suspected cross-contamination and a sequencing artifact. For each public chain, a later analysis derived a clonal expansion index from normalized ranks of inferred template counts within each repertoire. In a later analysis, generation probabilities were computed using a VDJ recombination model fitted to out-of-frame rearrangements, and the results were checked against IGoR. A later analysis scored TCR-TCR, TCR-HLA and TCR-CMV co-occurrence with hypergeometric tests, applying a repertoire-size bias correction to TCR pairs. In a later analysis, false discovery rates were estimated by permuting HLA or CMV assignments 20 times. In a later analysis, co-occurring TCRs were grouped using DBSCAN, and TCRdist sequence similarity was added for clustering within HLA-allele-positive subsets. Co-occurrence clustering excluded repertoires with fewer than 30,000 or more than 120,000 public chains, plus five with anomalous nucleotide sharing. TCRdb carries this immuneACCESS record with in-frame sequences only. Its versions omit some clonotypes, under half of them owing to an unresolved V gene in the studies checked, with the rest unexplained. V and J calls and clone size are copied from that table; D and trimming were computed from the DNA. Recorded for this sample are 160,000 or so clones; just under 80% of them occurred a single time. The ten largest make up 9.7% of the sample.

What the authors observed across the whole study: Most CMV-associated TCR beta chains appeared to be HLA-restricted in a later analysis, and the HLA associations seemed to be driven largely by CMV exposure. The authors suggested that the approach could potentially be extended to other disease states and immunological phenotypes. For the cohort, immune exposure information was limited to CMV serostatus. A total of fewer than 200 TCR beta chains were listed by the study as associated with cytomegalovirus. Specific HLA alleles were associated with 18,000 or so TCR beta sequences at a false discovery rate of 0.05 in a later analysis. The cohort was sequenced for TCR beta chains only, and without alpha or paired-chain data the features that could be detected were limited. In an earlier analysis of 500 to 650 of the donors, most TCR beta V segments appeared in productive rearrangements about 87% or about 30% of the time, broadly matching IMGT annotations. Strong co-occurrence of HLA alleles, especially DR and DQ, made assigning TCR associations to individual alleles difficult. Sequencing depth was assumed to be roughly uniform across donors in the presence/absence analyses, though that assumption may not hold. A group of highly shared sequence variants was considered likely to be a technical artifact of the sequencing pipeline. A later analysis found that HLA-associated TCR beta chains were more clonally expanded and had lower generation probabilities than equally common non-associated chains. In vitro tests confirmed that a few of the cytomegalovirus-associated TCR beta chains recognize cytomegalovirus antigens. An association between a missense DCLRE1C variant and V-gene and J-gene trimming of TCR beta chains was found in a later genetic analysis and replicated in an independent cohort. While some public TCRs were present in many individuals, most TCR sequences turned up only very rarely across donors. Because some donors lacked HLA typing at each locus, the association tests relied only on the typed subset. In a later genetic analysis, fewer N-insertions in productive TCRs were reported among donors in an Asian-associated ancestry cluster than the approximately 670-donor mean. The classifier was reported to diagnose cytomegalovirus status with high specificity and sensitivity in both the original cohort and the validation cohort. Several of the top co-occurrence clusters appeared to be linked to parvovirus B19, influenza, CMV and Epstein-Barr virus, according to a later analysis. Some IMGT-functional V segments, including TRBV6-2 and TRBV6-3, could not be distinguished by the 87-base-pair reads and were therefore excluded. A further reported finding was that TCR beta sequences accurately predicted the HLA-A and HLA-B alleles for most subjects in the first cohort. Correlated functional status among segregating V segments might reflect linkage disequilibrium, but an unknown experimental factor could not be ruled out. Because counts were too low, roughly 18 rarely observed V segments, including chromosome 9 orphons, were left out of the earlier analysis of a few hundred of the donors. A later analysis found that TCR association rates varied across HLA loci, with DRB1 alleles showing the most associated TCRs and HLA-C alleles the fewest.

The sequence links TRBV28 to TRBJ2-5; TRBD1 aligns with 9 central bases. The J call may be mistaken, given a closer DNA end match to TRBJ2-7. This sequence originates from a man aged 18 to 35 in good health and CMV-seropositive. The sample comprised PBMCs. The CDR3 region has the sequence CASSFDRGDLSYEQYF. The sequenced DNA: TGTGCCAGCAGTTTCGACAGGGGGGACTTATCCTACGAGCAGTACTTC.